This entry lists 31 T cell receptor beta chains sequenced from one sample in a study of cytomegalovirus exposure and HLA in healthy donors. Amplification used 60 Vbeta primers and 13 Jbeta primers. Method: immunoSEQ multiplex PCR; TCRdb's copy keeps in-frame clones and lacks some. The table shows approximately 180,000 clones, with roughly an eighth occurring only once. Sequencing was performed on PBMCs. The receptors stem from a man aged 50 or older in good health and CMV-seropositive.

This clone was seen a few times. The chain carries TRBV11-3 and TRBJ2-7; D is perhaps TRBD1 (6 bases). This CDR3 is built from 11 residues. Deletions cut 5 bases from V and 6 bases from J, with 8 bases between. Germline V CDR1 and CDR2: SGHNT, YENEEA. CDR3 region: CASSDRSEQYF. The CDR3 DNA reads as TGTGCCAGCAGCGACAGGTCCGAGCAGTACTTC.

V and J are TRBV7-2 and TRBJ2-7; 9 bases agree with TRBD1. This CDR3 contains 16 residues. The germline CDR1 and CDR2 sequences are SGHTA and FQGNSA. The J segment lost 1 base and the V segment lost 2 bases, leaving 6 bases of the junction unmatched. CDR3 protein: CASSLKSGTGSYEQYF. For the CDR3, the DNA is TGTGCCAGCAGCTTAAAGTCCGGGACAGGGTCCTACGAGCAGTACTTC.

This chain connects TRBV4-3 to TRBJ1-1, with D hard to call. Germline-derived CDR1 and CDR2 are LGHNA and YSLEER. The length of the CDR3 is 15 residues. The V and J ends lost 1 base and 6 bases respectively, with 15 bases between them. CDR3 in DNA: TGCGCCAGCAGCCAAGCCCCTGGAGGAATCCCTGAAGCTTTCTTT. It yields the protein CASSQAPGGIPEAFF.

This chain links TRBV5-8 with TRBJ2-7; possibly TRBD1 for D (5 bases). This CDR3 region has 14 residues. Germline-derived CDR1 and CDR2 are SGHTS and YDEGEE. The V end was cut by 2 bases, the J end by 6 bases, with 15 bases between. This CDR3 is CASSLLRTSREQYF. DNA of the CDR3: TGTGCCAGCAGCTTACTCCGGACATCCCGCGAGCAGTACTTC. Filled out from reference TRBV5-8 and TRBJ2-7, the complete variable domain reads EAGVTQSPTHLIKTRGQQATLRCSPISGHTSVYWYQQALGLGLQFLLWYDEGEERNRGNFPPRFSGRQFPNYSSELNVNALELEDSALYLCASSLLRTSREQYFGPGTRLTVT.

This chain joins TRBV10-2 and TRBJ2-2, with TRBD2 identical over 7 bases. The ends lost 5 bases at V and 2 bases at J; junction bases unmatched: 2. The CDR3 runs 14 residues. Germline V CDR1 and CDR2: WSHSY, SAAADI. CDR3 loop: CASSPGLNTGELFF. Here the CDR3 DNA reads TGCGCCAGCAGTCCGGGACTAAACACCGGGGAGCTGTTTTTT.

The chain joins TRBV7-7 to TRBJ2-1, with TRBD1 matching 8 bases. CDR1 is SSHAT, CDR2 FNYEAQ, per germline (reference sequence). The CDR3 covers 14 residues. The J segment lost 9 bases and the V segment lost 0 bases, leaving 4 bases of the junction unmatched. The CDR3 DNA reads TGTGCCAGCAGCTTAGCGCAGGGGGCGGGTGAGCAGTTCTTC. It specifies CASSLAQGAGEQFF. Full variable domain (missing parts from reference TRBV7-7 and TRBJ2-1): GAGVSQSPRYKVTKRGQDVTLRCDPISSHATLYWYQQALGQGPEFLTYFNYEAQPDKSGLPSDRFSAERPEGSISTLTIQRTEQRDSAMYRCASSLAQGAGEQFFGPGTRLTVL.

This clone was observed a handful of times. V is TRBV28 and J is TRBJ1-4; a possible D gene is TRBD1 (6 bases). The CDR3 is made up of 14 amino acids. V was cut by 5 bases and J by 7 bases, with 14 bases left in between. The germline V gene encodes CDR1 MDHEN and CDR2 SYDVKM. In DNA, the CDR3 is TGTGCCAGCAGTACAGGGCCCGAATTTGAAAAACTGTTTTTT. Protein: CASSTGPEFEKLFF.

The rearrangement joins TRBV7-8 to TRBJ1-5; D is unresolved. Deletions cut 2 bases from V and 2 bases from J, with 4 bases between. There are 13 residues in the CDR3. Germline V gene lookup returns CDR1 SGHVS and CDR2 FQNEAQ. Here the CDR3 reads CASSLRGNQPQHF. The CDR3 DNA sequence: TGTGCCAGCAGCTTACGGGGCAATCAGCCCCAGCATTTT.

J is TRBJ2-1 and V is TRBV9; D might be TRBD2 (6 bases). This CDR3 comprises 15 residues. CDR1 is SGDLS and CDR2 is YYNGEE in the germline V gene. Trimming cost V 4 bases and J 5 bases, with 16 bases left between them. The CDR3 reads CASSRASWTNNEQFF. Written as DNA, the CDR3 is TGTGCCAGCAGCAGGGCATCATGGACTAACAATGAGCAGTTCTTC.

This clone was found a few times. This sequence joins TRBV19 and TRBJ1-2, with D tentatively TRBD1 (5 bases). V gave up 6 bases and J gave up 2 bases, with 13 bases separating them. The germline V gene has CDR1 LNHDA and CDR2 SQIVND (reference sequence). The CDR3 has 14 residues. The CDR3 coding sequence is TGTGCCAGTAGCGGGGGGGTAAAGAACTATGGCTACACCTTC. Amino acids: CASSGGVKNYGYTF.

V gene TRBV7-9 combines with J gene TRBJ1-4; D gene ambiguous. CDR1 and CDR2 from the germline V gene are SEHNR and FQNEAQ (reference sequence). Trimming took off 1 base at V and 0 bases at J, with 6 bases between the two ends. This CDR3 has 15 residues. The CDR3 DNA is TGTGCCAGCAGCTTAGACCCGGCAACTAATGAAAAACTGTTTTTT. It codes for CASSLDPATNEKLFF.

Here the CDR3 DNA reads TGTGCCAGCAGTGAACCCCTTGACACCCCGTTTGTCGAGCAGTACTTC. It translates to CASSEPLDTPFVEQYF. The chain employs TRBV6-1 and TRBJ2-7; no clear D. V dropped 2 bases and J dropped 6 bases, with 20 bases sitting between them. The germline gives CDR1 MNHNS, CDR2 SASEGT. The CDR3 has 16 amino acids.

The rearrangement uses TRBV5-1 and TRBJ1-6; 8 positions match TRBD1. Losses at the gene ends were 0 bases for V and 7 bases for J; bases not matched to a gene: 9. The CDR3 length is 17 residues. Looked up from germline, CDR1 is SGHRS and CDR2 is YFSETQ. CDR3 DNA sequence: TGCGCCAGCAGCTTGGCGAGACAGGGGCTCCTAAATTCACCCCTCCACTTT. This codes for CASSLARQGLLNSPLHF.

This clone was counted a few times. This chain connects TRBV13 to TRBJ2-3, with 10 bases aligning to TRBD1. There are 17 residues in the CDR3. V trimming: 5 bases; J trimming: 2 bases; junction bases outside the gene matches: 10. Germline CDR1 and CDR2: PRHDT and FYEKMQ (reference sequence). This CDR3 is CASSIGTGVSLTDTQYF. CDR3 coding DNA: TGTGCCAGCAGCATCGGGACAGGGGTTAGCCTCACAGATACGCAGTATTTT.

The chain combines TRBV5-4 with TRBJ2-7; TRBD1 is a possible D gene (6 bases). The V gene lost 1 base and the J gene lost 2 bases, with 10 bases spanning the gap. This CDR3 spans 14 amino acids. Germline V CDR1 and CDR2: SGHNT, YYREEE (reference sequence). The CDR3 loop is CASSLNRAAYEQYF. Written as DNA, the CDR3 is TGTGCCAGCAGCTTGAACAGGGCGGCCTACGAGCAGTACTTC.

This clone was observed a handful of times. This chain connects TRBV5-8 to TRBJ1-4; 10 nucleotides agree with TRBD1. J was trimmed by 7 bases and V by 5 bases; bases with no gene match: 2. There are 13 residues in the CDR3. The germline V gene has CDR1 SGHTS and CDR2 YDEGEE. The CDR3 nucleotides read TGTGCCAGCAGAGGGACAGGGGTTGAAAAACTGTTTTTT. It translates to CASRGTGVEKLFF.

The chain employs TRBV30 and TRBJ1-1, with D possibly matching TRBD1 (6 bases). The length of the CDR3 is 13 residues. Germline-derived CDR1 and CDR2 are GTSNPN and SVGIG (reference sequence). Trimming shortened V by 0 bases and J by 9 bases, and 14 bases separated the two germline ends. CDR3 coding DNA: TGTGCCTGGAGTGTGGGCAGGGGTGAGAAAGCTTTCTTT. Its translation: CAWSVGRGEKAFF.

There are a few counts of this clone. CDR3 coding DNA: TGTGCCAGCAGCTCCGGGACTAGCGGTTGGGAGACCCAGTACTTC. Its translation: CASSSGTSGWETQYF. This chain connects TRBV9 to TRBJ2-5; the match to TRBD2 covers 11 bases. CDR1 and CDR2 from the germline V gene are SGDLS and YYNGEE. The J segment lost 5 bases and the V segment lost 4 bases, leaving 7 bases of the junction unmatched. The CDR3 is 15 residues long.

In its sample, this clone was seen once. The V gene is TRBV7-2, the J gene TRBJ2-5, with TRBD1 as a possible D gene (5 bases). V lost 5 bases, J lost 3 bases, and 10 bases lay in between. The CDR3 contains 13 residues. Germline V gives CDR1 SGHTA, CDR2 FQGNSA. CDR3 protein: CASSPGPEETQYF. The CDR3 DNA follows: TGTGCCAGCAGCCCAGGGCCCGAAGAGACCCAGTACTTC. Using reference TRBV7-2 and TRBJ2-5 for the parts outside the CDR3, the full variable domain is GAGVSQSPSNKVTEKGKDVELRCDPISGHTALYWYRQSLGQGLEFLIYFQGNSAPDKSGLPSDRFSAERTGGSVSTLTIQRTQQEDSAVYLCASSPGPEETQYFGPGTRLLVL.

A few counts support this clone. The genes are TRBV28 and TRBJ2-7, with 7 bases identical to TRBD1. V shed 2 bases and J 6 bases; nucleotides not matched to a gene: 13. Germline CDR1 MDHEN, CDR2 SYDVKM. This CDR3 region has 16 residues. The CDR3 here is CASSLEEGARLSEQYF. DNA of the CDR3: TGTGCCAGCAGTTTAGAAGAGGGGGCGCGGCTGAGCGAGCAGTACTTC.

This rearrangement joins TRBV10-3 to TRBJ1-2, with 9 nucleotides matching TRBD1. Germline-derived CDR1 and CDR2 are ENHRY and SYGVKD. Trimming at V came to 9 bases and at J to 1 base, leaving 6 bases not matched to a gene. The CDR3 runs to 14 residues. Here the CDR3 DNA reads TGTGCCATTTCACAGGGGGCGCATAACTATGGCTACACCTTC. It specifies CAISQGAHNYGYTF.

In its sample, this clone was seen a few times. The rearrangement links TRBV9 to TRBJ1-2; maybe TRBD1 (6 bases). This CDR3 spans 16 amino acids. Trimming stripped 0 bases from V and 6 bases from J, with 18 bases between. CDR1 is SGDLS and CDR2 is YYNGEE in the germline V gene. CDR3 loop: CASSVGGGPTVNGYTF. Here the CDR3 DNA reads TGTGCCAGCAGCGTAGGAGGGGGTCCCACGGTCAATGGCTACACCTTC.

This clone was recorded a few times. The same CDR3 is also encoded by other DNA sequences in this sample. V is TRBV7-2 and J is TRBJ1-5; D is unresolved. CDR1 is SGHTA, CDR2 FQGNSA, per germline. This CDR3 has 13 residues. V was cut by 3 bases and J by 7 bases, with 10 bases left in between. CDR3 bases: TGTGCCAGCAGCTTCCAGGAAGGCCAGCCCCAGCATTTT. Translated: CASSFQEGQPQHF.

The table lists this clone with a few counts. This chain joins TRBV6-1 and TRBJ2-5, with 14 bases lining up with TRBD2. Germline CDR1 MNHNS, CDR2 SASEGT. V lost 5 bases to trimming and J lost 5 bases; unmatched junction nucleotides: 4. CDR3 length equals 15 residues. The chain's CDR3 is CASSPTSGGAETQYF. The CDR3 DNA follows: TGTGCCAGCAGTCCGACTAGCGGGGGGGCGGAGACCCAGTACTTC.

CDR3 coding DNA: TGTGCCCACCAGTACAGGGGGCTGGGGGGGGCCAACGTCCTGACTTTC. Its translation: CAHQYRGLGGANVLTF. V usage is TRBV30 and J usage is TRBJ2-6; 9 bases fit TRBD1. Germline V gene sequence: CDR1 GTSNPN, CDR2 SVGIG (reference sequence). The CDR3 runs 16 residues. Losses at the gene ends were 8 bases for V and 4 bases for J; bases not matched to a gene: 12.

This clone has a handful of counts. V gene TRBV11-3 combines with J gene TRBJ2-2, with D unclear. Trimming cost V 0 bases and J 6 bases, with 5 bases left between them. Per germline, CDR1 SGHNT and CDR2 YENEEA. This CDR3 spans 13 amino acids. CDR3 coding DNA: TGTGCCAGCAGCTTAGAGCGCGCCGGGGAGCTGTTTTTT. This encodes CASSLERAGELFF.

As DNA, the CDR3 is TGTGCCAGCAGCTTACCAGGCTCAGGGACCCAGTACTTC. This sequence encodes CASSLPGSGTQYF. This chain links TRBV5-6 with TRBJ2-5; D is unresolved. The CDR3 runs to 13 residues. The V and J ends lost 2 bases and 7 bases respectively, with 12 bases between them. The germline V gene encodes CDR1 SGHDT and CDR2 YYEEEE.

The rearrangement uses TRBV7-2 and TRBJ1-5; D gene ambiguous. Trimming took 1 base from V and 5 from J, leaving 6 bases between them. This CDR3 comprises 13 residues. Germline CDR1 SGHTA, CDR2 FQGNSA. The CDR3 region has the DNA TGTGCCAGCAGCTTAGGCCAGGATCAGCCCCAGCATTTT. Protein product: CASSLGQDQPQHF.

The chain combines TRBV5-1 with TRBJ2-5; the match to TRBD1 covers 7 bases. Looked up from germline, CDR1 is SGHRS and CDR2 is YFSETQ. V lost 3 bases to trimming and J lost 4 bases; unmatched junction nucleotides: 9. The CDR3 spans 15 residues. The CDR3 nucleotides read TGCGCCAGCAGCTCAGGACAGGCCGCCCGAGAGACCCAGTACTTC. Its protein is CASSSGQAARETQYF. The entire variable domain, with the rest obtained from reference TRBV5-1 and TRBJ2-5, is as follows: KAGVTQTPRYLIKTRGQQVTLSCSPISGHRSVSWYQQTPGQGLQFLFEYFSETQRNKGNFPGRFSGRQFSNSRSEMNVSTLELGDSALYLCASSSGQAARETQYFGPGTRLLVL.

This clone was observed a few times. The rearrangement uses TRBV6-4 and TRBJ1-1, with D maybe TRBD1 (6 bases). The CDR3 runs 12 residues. Trimming left V 0 bases short and J 8 bases short, with 7 bases between. Germline V gene lookup returns CDR1 MRHNA and CDR2 SNTAGT. The CDR3 loop is CASSDSTGEAFF. The CDR3 DNA is TGTGCCAGCAGTGACTCCACAGGGGAAGCTTTCTTT.

This clone was seen a handful of times. This chain links TRBV9 with TRBJ2-2; 9 bases map to TRBD2. V was clipped by 0 bases and J by 3 bases; unmatched bases: 6. Germline values: CDR1 SGDLS, CDR2 YYNGEE. The CDR3 runs to 17 residues. CDR3 DNA: TGTGCCAGCAGCGTAGGGGCGGGGGGGCTACACACCGGGGAGCTGTTTTTT. Its translation: CASSVGAGGLHTGELFF.